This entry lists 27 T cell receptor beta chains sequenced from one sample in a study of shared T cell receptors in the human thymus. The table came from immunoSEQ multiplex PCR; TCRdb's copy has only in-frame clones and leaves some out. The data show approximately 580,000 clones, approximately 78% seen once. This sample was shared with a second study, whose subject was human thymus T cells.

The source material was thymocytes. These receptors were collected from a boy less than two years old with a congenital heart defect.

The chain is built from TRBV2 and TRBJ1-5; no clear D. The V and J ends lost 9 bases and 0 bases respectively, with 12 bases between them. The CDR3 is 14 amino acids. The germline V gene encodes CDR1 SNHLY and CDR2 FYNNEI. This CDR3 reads CASTLPHSNQPQHF. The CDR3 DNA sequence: TGTGCCAGTACTCTCCCCCATAGCAATCAGCCCCAGCATTTT. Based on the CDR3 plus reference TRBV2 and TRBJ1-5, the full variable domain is EPEVTQTPSHQVTQMGQEVILRCVPISNHLYFYWYRQILGQKVEFLVSFYNNEISEKSEIFDDQFSVERPDGSNFTLKIRSTKLEDSAMYFCASTLPHSNQPQHFGDGTRLSIL.

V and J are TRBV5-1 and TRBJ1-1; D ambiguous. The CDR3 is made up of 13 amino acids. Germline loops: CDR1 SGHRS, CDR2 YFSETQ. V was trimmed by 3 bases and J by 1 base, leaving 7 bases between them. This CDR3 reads CASSSGRNTEAFF. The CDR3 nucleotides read TGCGCCAGCAGCTCCGGGAGGAACACTGAAGCTTTCTTT. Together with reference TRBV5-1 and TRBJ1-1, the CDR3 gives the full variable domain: KAGVTQTPRYLIKTRGQQVTLSCSPISGHRSVSWYQQTPGQGLQFLFEYFSETQRNKGNFPGRFSGRQFSNSRSEMNVSTLELGDSALYLCASSSGRNTEAFFGQGTRLTVV.

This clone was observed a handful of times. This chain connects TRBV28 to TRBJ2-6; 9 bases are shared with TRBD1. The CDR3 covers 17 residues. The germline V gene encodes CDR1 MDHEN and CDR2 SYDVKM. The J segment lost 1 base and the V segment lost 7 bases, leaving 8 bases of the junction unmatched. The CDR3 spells CASTDRGVESGANVLTF. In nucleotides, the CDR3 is TGTGCCAGCACCGACAGGGGGGTAGAGTCTGGGGCCAACGTCCTGACTTTC.

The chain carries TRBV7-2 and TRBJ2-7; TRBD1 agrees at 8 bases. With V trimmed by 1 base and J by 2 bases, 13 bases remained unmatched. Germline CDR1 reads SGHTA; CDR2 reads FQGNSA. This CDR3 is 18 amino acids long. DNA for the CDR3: TGTGCCAGCAGCTTAGGGCGCCGTGGGACAGGTTGGGCCTACGAGCAGTACTTC. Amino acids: CASSLGRRGTGWAYEQYF. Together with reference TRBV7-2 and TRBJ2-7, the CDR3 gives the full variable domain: GAGVSQSPSNKVTEKGKDVELRCDPISGHTALYWYRQSLGQGLEFLIYFQGNSAPDKSGLPSDRFSAERTGGSVSTLTIQRTQQEDSAVYLCASSLGRRGTGWAYEQYFGPGTRLTVT.

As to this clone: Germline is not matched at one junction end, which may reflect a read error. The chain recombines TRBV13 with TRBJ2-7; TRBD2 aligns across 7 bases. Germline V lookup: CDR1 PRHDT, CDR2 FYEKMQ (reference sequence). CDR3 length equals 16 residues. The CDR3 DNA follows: TGTGCCAGCAGCGTAGGTGGGGCTAGCGGCACCTACGAGCAGTACTTC. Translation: CASSVGGASGTYEQYF.

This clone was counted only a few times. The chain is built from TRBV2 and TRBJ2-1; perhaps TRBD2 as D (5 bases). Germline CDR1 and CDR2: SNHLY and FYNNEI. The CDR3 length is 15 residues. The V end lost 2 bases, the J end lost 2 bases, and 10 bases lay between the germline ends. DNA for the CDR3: TGTGCCAGCAGTGAATCCAGCGGTACCTACAATGAGCAGTTCTTC. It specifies CASSESSGTYNEQFF. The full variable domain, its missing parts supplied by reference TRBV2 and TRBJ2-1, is EPEVTQTPSHQVTQMGQEVILRCVPISNHLYFYWYRQILGQKVEFLVSFYNNEISEKSEIFDDQFSVERPDGSNFTLKIRSTKLEDSAMYFCASSESSGTYNEQFFGPGTRLTVL.

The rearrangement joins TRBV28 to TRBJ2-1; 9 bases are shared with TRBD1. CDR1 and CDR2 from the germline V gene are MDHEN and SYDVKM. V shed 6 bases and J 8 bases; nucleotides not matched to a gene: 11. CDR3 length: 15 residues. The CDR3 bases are TGTGCCAGCAGCCACCCCGGGACAGGGATTTATGAGCAGTTCTTC. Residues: CASSHPGTGIYEQFF. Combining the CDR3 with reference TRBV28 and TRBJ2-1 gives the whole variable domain DVKVTQSSRYLVKRTGEKVFLECVQDMDHENMFWYRQDPGLGLRLIYFSYDVKMKEKGDIPEGYSVSREKKERFSLILESASTNQTSMYLCASSHPGTGIYEQFFGPGTRLTVL.

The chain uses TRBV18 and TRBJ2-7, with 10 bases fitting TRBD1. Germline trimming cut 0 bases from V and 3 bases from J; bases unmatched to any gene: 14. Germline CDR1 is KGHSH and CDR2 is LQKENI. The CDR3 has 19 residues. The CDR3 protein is CASSPPVRPGTGVLYEQYF. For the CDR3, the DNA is TGTGCCAGCTCACCACCGGTTCGGCCCGGGACAGGGGTTCTCTACGAGCAGTACTTC.

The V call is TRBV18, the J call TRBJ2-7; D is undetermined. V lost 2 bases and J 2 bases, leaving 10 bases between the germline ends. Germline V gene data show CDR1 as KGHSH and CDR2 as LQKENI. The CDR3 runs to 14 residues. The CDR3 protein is CASSPLARTYEQYF. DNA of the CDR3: TGTGCCAGCTCACCATTGGCCAGGACCTACGAGCAGTACTTC.

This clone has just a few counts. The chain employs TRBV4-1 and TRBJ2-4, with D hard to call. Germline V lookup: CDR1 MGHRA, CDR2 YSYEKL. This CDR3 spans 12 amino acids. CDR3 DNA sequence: TGCGCTCTGCCCAGGCTCCCAAACATTCAGTACTTC. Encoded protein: CALPRLPNIQYF.

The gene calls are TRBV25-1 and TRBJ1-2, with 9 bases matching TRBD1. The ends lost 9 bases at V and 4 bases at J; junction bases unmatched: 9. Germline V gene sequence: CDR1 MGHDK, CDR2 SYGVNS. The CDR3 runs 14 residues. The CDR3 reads CARPDRGKSYGYTF. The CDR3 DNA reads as TGTGCCAGGCCCGACAGGGGGAAAAGCTATGGCTACACCTTC.

The CDR3 sequence is CASSGDRIPGANVLTF. CDR3 DNA: TGTGCCAGCAGTGGGGACAGGATACCTGGGGCCAACGTCCTGACTTTC. The gene calls are TRBV7-2 and TRBJ2-6; 8 bases match TRBD1. The CDR3 is 16 amino acids. Unmatched junction bases numbered 6, after V lost 6 bases and J lost 2 bases. Per germline, CDR1 SGHTA and CDR2 FQGNSA.

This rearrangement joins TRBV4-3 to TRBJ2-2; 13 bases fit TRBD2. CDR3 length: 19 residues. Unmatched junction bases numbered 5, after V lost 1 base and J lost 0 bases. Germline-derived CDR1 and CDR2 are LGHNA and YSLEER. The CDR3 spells CASSQASGLAGTNTGELFF. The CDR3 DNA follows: TGCGCCAGCAGCCAAGCCTCGGGACTAGCGGGGACGAACACCGGGGAGCTGTTTTTT.

The chain's CDR3 is CASIEAGANTGELFF. Written as DNA, the CDR3 is TGTGCCAGTATCGAAGCGGGAGCTAACACCGGGGAGCTGTTTTTT. The chain is built from TRBV19 and TRBJ2-2, with 8 bases identical to TRBD2. The CDR3 extends over 15 amino acids. Trimming removed 7 bases from V and 2 bases from J; junction bases left unmatched: 6. Per the germline V gene, CDR1 is LNHDA and CDR2 is SQIVND (reference sequence).

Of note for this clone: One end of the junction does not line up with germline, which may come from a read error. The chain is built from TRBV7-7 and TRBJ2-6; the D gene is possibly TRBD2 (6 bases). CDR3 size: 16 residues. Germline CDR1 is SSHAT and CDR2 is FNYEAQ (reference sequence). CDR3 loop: CASSLSGGSGANVLTF. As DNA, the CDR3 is TGTGCTAGCAGCTTATCCGGGGGCTCTGGGGCCAACGTCCTGACTTTC.

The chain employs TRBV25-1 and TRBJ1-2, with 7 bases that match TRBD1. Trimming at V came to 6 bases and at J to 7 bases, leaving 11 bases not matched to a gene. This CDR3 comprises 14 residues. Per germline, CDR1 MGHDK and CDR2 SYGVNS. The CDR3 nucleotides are TGTGCCAGCAGAAGCGTACAGGGGTTTTGTGGCTACACCTTC. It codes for CASRSVQGFCGYTF.

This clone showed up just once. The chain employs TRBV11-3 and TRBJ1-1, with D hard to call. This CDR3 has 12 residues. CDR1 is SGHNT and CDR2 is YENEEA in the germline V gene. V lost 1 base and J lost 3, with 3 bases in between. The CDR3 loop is CASSLVDTEAFF. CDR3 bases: TGTGCCAGCAGCTTAGTAGACACTGAAGCTTTCTTT.

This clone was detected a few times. DNA for the CDR3: TGTGCCAGCAGCTCCCAGCGGGAGCGTGAGCAGTTCTTC. Translating gives CASSSQREREQFF. The chain is built from TRBV7-9 and TRBJ2-1, with TRBD2 identical over 8 bases. The CDR3 loop spans 13 amino acids. The V gene end was trimmed by 4 bases and the J gene end by 9 bases; junction bases not matched to a gene: 5. CDR1 is SEHNR, CDR2 FQNEAQ, per germline (reference sequence). Using reference TRBV7-9 and TRBJ2-1 for the parts outside the CDR3, the full variable domain is DTGVSQNPRHKITKRGQNVTFRCDPISEHNRLYWYRQTLGQGPEFLTYFQNEAQLEKSRLLSDRFSAERPKGSFSTLEIQRTEQGDSAMYLCASSSQREREQFFGPGTRLTVL.

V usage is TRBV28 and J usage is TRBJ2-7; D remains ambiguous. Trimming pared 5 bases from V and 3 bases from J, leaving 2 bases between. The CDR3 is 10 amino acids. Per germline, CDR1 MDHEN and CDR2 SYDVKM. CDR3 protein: CASSHYEQYF. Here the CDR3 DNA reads TGTGCCAGCAGTCACTACGAGCAGTACTTC.

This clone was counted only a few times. CDR3 residues: CASSLGSDRGSGEQYF. CDR3 DNA: TGTGCCAGCAGCTTAGGGTCGGACAGGGGGTCGGGCGAGCAGTACTTC. J is TRBJ2-7 and V is TRBV11-3, with TRBD1 matching 10 bases. CDR3 size: 16 residues. CDR1 and CDR2 from the germline V gene are SGHNT and YENEEA. J gave up 6 bases and V 1 base, and 9 bases lay outside the gene matches.

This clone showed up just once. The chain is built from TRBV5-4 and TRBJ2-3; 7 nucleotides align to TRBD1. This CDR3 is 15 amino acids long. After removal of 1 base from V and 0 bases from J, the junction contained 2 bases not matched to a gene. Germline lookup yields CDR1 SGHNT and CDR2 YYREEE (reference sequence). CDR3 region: CASSLRQGSTDTQYF. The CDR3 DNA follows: TGTGCCAGCAGCTTGAGACAGGGTAGCACAGATACGCAGTATTTT.

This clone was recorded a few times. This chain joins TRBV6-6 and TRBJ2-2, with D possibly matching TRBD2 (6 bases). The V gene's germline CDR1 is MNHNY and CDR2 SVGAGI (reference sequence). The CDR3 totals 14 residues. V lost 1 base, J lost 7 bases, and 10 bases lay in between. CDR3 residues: CASSYWQGGGELFF. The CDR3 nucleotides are TGTGCCAGCAGTTACTGGCAGGGAGGCGGGGAGCTGTTTTTT.

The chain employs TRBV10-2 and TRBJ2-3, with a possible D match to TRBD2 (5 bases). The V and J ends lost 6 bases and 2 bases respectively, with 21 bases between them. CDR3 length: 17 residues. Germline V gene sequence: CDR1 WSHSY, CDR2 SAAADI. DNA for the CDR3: TGCGCCAGCAGGGACCAAACTAGTCCCTCCGACACAGATACGCAGTATTTT. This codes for CASRDQTSPSDTDTQYF.

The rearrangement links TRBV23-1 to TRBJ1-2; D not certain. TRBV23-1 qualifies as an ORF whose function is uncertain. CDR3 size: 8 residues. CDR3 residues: CPFYGYTF. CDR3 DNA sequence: TGCCCTTTCTATGGCTACACCTTC.

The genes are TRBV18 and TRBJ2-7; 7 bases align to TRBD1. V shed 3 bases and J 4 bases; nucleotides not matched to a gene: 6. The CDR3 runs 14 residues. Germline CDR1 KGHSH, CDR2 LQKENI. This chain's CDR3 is CASSPRDRPYEQYF. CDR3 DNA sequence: TGTGCCAGCTCACCCCGGGACAGACCATACGAGCAGTACTTC.

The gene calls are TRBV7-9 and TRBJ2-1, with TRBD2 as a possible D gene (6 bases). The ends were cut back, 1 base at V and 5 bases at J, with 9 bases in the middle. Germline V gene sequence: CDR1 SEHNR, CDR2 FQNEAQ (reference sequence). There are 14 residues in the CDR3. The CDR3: CASSLGGLHNEQFF. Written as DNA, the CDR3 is TGTGCCAGCAGCTTAGGGGGACTCCACAATGAGCAGTTCTTC.

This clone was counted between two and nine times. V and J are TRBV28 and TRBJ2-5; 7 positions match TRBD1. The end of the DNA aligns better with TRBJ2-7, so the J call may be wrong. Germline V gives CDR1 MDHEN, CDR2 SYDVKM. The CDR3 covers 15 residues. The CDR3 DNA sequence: TGTGCCAGCAGTATTGATATCAGGGGGTGCTACGAGCAGTACTTC. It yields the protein CASSIDIRGCYEQYF.